Presented here are 17 T cell receptor beta chains from one specimen sequenced in a study of CD8 T cells in Susac syndrome. RNA was extracted with the RNeasy kit, and a quantity of about 0.45 to 1 ug was reverse transcribed using random hexamers. TCRdb ran MiXCR on the immunoSEQ multiplex PCR reads and lists one entry per CDR3 protein. Of approximately 280,000 distinct CDR3 sequences in the sample, 80% to 90% were seen once. The sequenced material came from CD8+ T cells from PBMCs. The receptors were sampled from a human donor with multiple sclerosis.

J is TRBJ2-2 and V is TRBV5-4; maybe TRBD1 (5 bases). Between the trimmed V and J ends, which lost 1 base and 7 bases, there was a span of 11 bases. CDR1 SGHNT and CDR2 YYREEE come from the germline V gene (reference sequence). This CDR3 is 14 amino acids long. The DNA for the CDR3 is TGTGCCAGCAGCTTGTCAGGGTTGGGCGGGGAGCTGTTTTTT. Protein: CASSLSGLGGELFF.

This clonotype has just one count. V gene TRBV10-1 combines with J gene TRBJ2-1; TRBD2 agrees at 11 bases. The trim removed 6 bases at V and 8 bases at J, leaving 9 bases unmatched. The germline gives CDR1 WNHNN, CDR2 SYGVQD (reference sequence). The CDR3 is 15 amino acids. CDR3 in DNA: TGCGCCAGCAGGGAAACTAGCGGGAGTGAGGATGAGCAGTTCTTC. Translation gives CASRETSGSEDEQFF.

The V call is TRBV2, the J call TRBJ2-4; tentative D call: TRBD2 (5 bases). Germline CDR1 reads SNHLY; CDR2 reads FYNNEI. This CDR3 spans 14 amino acids. Between the trimmed V and J ends, which lost 10 bases and 0 bases, there was a span of 13 bases. CDR3 amino acids: CATGSPLAKNIQYF. The CDR3 DNA reads TGTGCCACGGGAAGCCCCCTAGCCAAAAACATTCAGTACTTC.

This clonotype was seen a handful of times. The chain uses TRBV7-9 and TRBJ2-1; D gene unclear. In germline, CDR1 is SEHNR, CDR2 FQNEAQ (reference sequence). CDR3 length equals 12 residues. Trimming pared 0 bases from V and 9 bases from J, leaving 6 bases between. This CDR3 is CASSLAGTEQFF. The CDR3 nucleotides read TGTGCCAGCAGCTTAGCCGGCACTGAGCAGTTCTTC.

The V gene is TRBV6-1, the J gene TRBJ2-3; D is ambiguous. V dropped 7 bases and J dropped 1 base, with 9 bases sitting between them. The germline V gene encodes CDR1 MNHNS and CDR2 SASEGT. The CDR3 loop spans 13 amino acids. The CDR3 region is CASMVYRTDTQYF. CDR3 DNA sequence: TGTGCCAGCATGGTCTACCGCACAGATACGCAGTATTTT.

The chain is built from TRBV7-9 and TRBJ2-7; 10 positions match TRBD2. J gave up 3 bases and V 3 bases, and 8 bases lay outside the gene matches. The germline gives CDR1 SEHNR, CDR2 FQNEAQ (reference sequence). The CDR3 runs 16 residues. The CDR3 DNA reads as TGTGCCAGCAGCTTTCCCACTAGCGGGGCCTACTACGAGCAGTACTTC. This codes for CASSFPTSGAYYEQYF. Complete variable domain (other parts from reference TRBV7-9 and TRBJ2-7): DTGVSQNPRHKITKRGQNVTFRCDPISEHNRLYWYRQTLGQGPEFLTYFQNEAQLEKSRLLSDRFSAERPKGSFSTLEIQRTEQGDSAMYLCASSFPTSGAYYEQYFGPGTRLTVT.

This clonotype is a singleton in its sample. J is TRBJ2-3 and V is TRBV7-9; TRBD2 matches 7 bases. With 3 bases clipped from V and 1 base from J, the junction kept 7 bases outside the gene matches. Germline V gene data show CDR1 as SEHNR and CDR2 as FQNEAQ (reference sequence). There are 16 residues in the CDR3. The CDR3 DNA reads TGTGCCAGCAGCTTGGGAGGGGTCGCCGGCACAGATACGCAGTATTTT. Its translation: CASSLGGVAGTDTQYF.

The V and J genes are TRBV10-3 and TRBJ2-1; 8 bases are shared with TRBD1. The CDR3 totals 15 residues. V was pared by 2 bases and J by 6 bases, with 6 bases of the junction left unmatched. Germline values: CDR1 ENHRY, CDR2 SYGVKD. The CDR3 reads CAISESQGAVNEQFF. DNA for the CDR3: TGTGCCATCAGTGAGAGCCAGGGGGCCGTCAATGAGCAGTTCTTC.

CDR3 residues: CASSLRGSTSYEQYF. The CDR3 coding sequence is TGTGCCAGCAGTTTACGAGGGTCCACCTCCTACGAGCAGTACTTC. The chain employs TRBV27 and TRBJ2-7; D perhaps matches TRBD2 (5 bases). The V gene's germline CDR1 is MNHEY and CDR2 SMNVEV (reference sequence). V lost 2 bases and J lost 0, with 11 bases in between. The length of the CDR3 is 15 residues.

The chain carries TRBV7-8 and TRBJ1-4; weak D call: TRBD1 (6 bases). In germline, CDR1 is SGHVS, CDR2 FQNEAQ. CDR3 length equals 14 residues. Trimming shortened V by 8 bases and J by 9 bases, and 19 bases separated the two germline ends. CDR3 in amino acids: CASGGRNYYKKLFF. CDR3 DNA: TGTGCCAGCGGGGGGCGAAACTATTATAAAAAACTGTTTTTT.

The chain is built from TRBV20-1 and TRBJ2-2; 8 positions match TRBD2. The germline CDR1 and CDR2 sequences are DFQATT and SNEGSKA (reference sequence). The J segment lost 7 bases and the V segment lost 2 bases, leaving 15 bases of the junction unmatched. CDR3 length equals 17 residues. The CDR3 DNA is TGCAGTGCTAGACCCTCTACTAGCGGAAAGCTGTACGGGGAGCTGTTTTTT. Residues: CSARPSTSGKLYGELFF.

This sequence joins TRBV12-5 and TRBJ2-7, with 8 positions matching TRBD1. The length of the CDR3 is 14 residues. Germline trimming cut 6 bases from V and 4 bases from J; bases unmatched to any gene: 8. Germline CDR1 reads LGHNT; CDR2 reads FRNRAP. The CDR3 region is CASGFPGGLYEQYF. In nucleotides, the CDR3 is TGTGCTAGTGGCTTTCCAGGGGGCTTGTACGAGCAGTACTTC. The whole variable domain, filled in from reference TRBV12-5 and TRBJ2-7, reads DARVTQTPRHKVTEMGQEVTMRCQPILGHNTVFWYRQTMMQGLELLAYFRNRAPLDDSGMPKDRFSAEMPDATLATLKIQPSEPRDSAVYFCASGFPGGLYEQYFGPGTRLTVT.

This chain uses TRBV7-8 with TRBJ2-7, with D unresolved. Germline-derived CDR1 and CDR2 are SGHVS and FQNEAQ. The CDR3 length is 13 residues. Trimming cost V 1 base and J 4 bases, with 8 bases left between them. The CDR3 region is CASSLDTAYEQYF. The DNA of the CDR3 is TGTGCCAGCAGCTTAGATACAGCTTACGAGCAGTACTTC.

The rearrangement uses TRBV4-2 and TRBJ2-3, with D possibly matching TRBD2 (5 bases). The V gene's germline CDR1 is LGHNA and CDR2 YNFKEQ. The CDR3 is made up of 16 amino acids. The germline V and J ends were trimmed by 4 bases and 0 bases, with 14 bases remaining between them. The CDR3 spells CASSRSAVASTDTQYF. CDR3 sequence (DNA): TGTGCCAGCAGCCGGTCAGCGGTAGCGAGCACAGATACGCAGTATTTT.

The V call is TRBV20-1, the J call TRBJ2-3; maybe TRBD1 (5 bases). The V gene's germline CDR1 is DFQATT and CDR2 SNEGSKA (reference sequence). This CDR3 has 18 residues. V shed 1 base and J shed 0 bases, with 20 bases lying between them. The DNA of the CDR3 is TGCAGTGCTAGAGTCAGGGATACCCCCTATTCTAGCACAGATACGCAGTATTTT. Amino acid sequence: CSARVRDTPYSSTDTQYF.

The genes are TRBV3-1 and TRBJ1-5; TRBD1 matches 10 bases. This CDR3 region has 15 residues. Trimming took 1 base from V and 6 from J; bases not matched to a gene: 3. Germline lookup yields CDR1 LGHDT and CDR2 YNNKEL (reference sequence). CDR3 nucleotide sequence: TGTGCCAGCAGCCAAGGGACAGGGGGGCGTCAGCCCCAGCATTTT. It encodes CASSQGTGGRQPQHF.

The chain recombines TRBV3-1 with TRBJ2-7, with D possibly called TRBD1 or TRBD2 (5 bases each). The germline V gene has CDR1 LGHDT and CDR2 YNNKEL (reference sequence). CDR3 size: 15 residues. The ends were cut back, 6 bases at V and 5 bases at J, with 20 bases in the middle. CDR3 nucleotide sequence: TGTGCCAGCAGAGACCCTGGGACGGGGCAGGACGAGCAGTACTTC. Amino acids: CASRDPGTGQDEQYF.